The source of this T cell receptor beta chain is a study of cytomegalovirus exposure and HLA in healthy donors (dated by TCRdb to 2017 to 2019). At the level of the whole study: An earlier analysis of 587 of the donors reported roughly 300 Gb of sequence data and around 110 million unique TCR beta sequences from 150 million to 200 million T cells. Because of strong linkage in the cohort, roughly five DR-DQ haplotypes were treated as single units for association and clustering. Every discovery cohort repertoire had been produced on one sequencing platform. The study profiled the T cell repertoires of hundreds of subjects by immunosequencing and related them to cytomegalovirus serostatus. Class I and class II HLA loci were covered by the typing at four-digit resolution. In an earlier analysis of 587 of the donors, high-throughput TCR beta sequencing was used to judge whether each TCR beta V gene segment behaved as functional or pseudogenic. Across 300 to 500 genotyped donors of the cohort, an average of roughly 250,000 unique TCR beta nucleotide sequences per donor were sequenced, and approximately 19% of those sequences were non-productive. Along with the roughly 700-subject first cohort, a separate validation cohort of around 120 different subjects was used. The study aimed to test whether signatures of past pathogen exposure could be identified by cataloging public T cell receptors. The genetic ancestry cluster associated with self-reported Caucasian donors included about four fifths of the roughly 390 genotyped donors. To predict cytomegalovirus infection status, the study combined high-throughput TCR immunosequencing, statistical association of individual TCRs with disease status, and machine learning. Genome-wide SNP genotypes for about 65% of the roughly 700 donors were used in a later genetic analysis, which treated that subset as a discovery cohort. A later analysis re-examined previously published TCR beta repertoires from about 670 donors and added high-resolution HLA genotyping to investigate patterns of TCR occurrence. The number of donors typed differed by locus, with about 629-640 for A, B, C, DRB1 and DQB1, roughly 520 for DQA1, 600 to 610 for DPA1, and some 470 for DPB1. Donor age, sex, ethnicity and CMV serostatus were compiled together with the repertoire data. About 280 gigabases of sequencing data and 70 million to 100 million unique TCR sequences made up an early release that covered around 640 HLA-typed donors. In the later analysis, no new phenotypic data were used to find candidate immune exposures; instead, reliance was placed on TCR beta sequences and their occurrence across donors. What the study reported, not specific to this receptor: Three of the identified cytomegalovirus-associated TCR beta chains were confirmed in vitro to be specific for cytomegalovirus antigens. An association between a missense DCLRE1C variant and V-gene and J-gene trimming of TCR beta chains was found in a later genetic analysis and replicated in an independent cohort. Broadly in line with IMGT annotations, most TCR beta V segments showed up in productive rearrangements about 87% or about 30% of the time in an earlier analysis of several hundred of the donors. When HLA alleles, especially DR and DQ, strongly co-occurred, attributing TCR associations to individual alleles was difficult. In a later analysis, the rate of TCR association differed among HLA loci, with DRB1 alleles having the most associated TCRs and HLA-C alleles having the fewest. A later analysis found that most CMV-associated TCR beta chains appeared HLA-restricted, with HLA associations seemingly driven largely by CMV exposure. For the cohort, immune exposure information was limited to CMV serostatus. The earlier analysis of some 560 of the donors excluded over 15 rarely observed V segments, including chromosome 9 orphons, because counts were too low. Compared with the 666-donor mean, donors in an Asian-associated ancestry cluster had fewer N-insertions in productive TCRs, according to a later genetic analysis. According to the authors, the approach could potentially be generalized to other disease states and immunological phenotypes. Compared with equally common non-associated chains, HLA-associated TCR beta chains in a later analysis were more clonally expanded and had lower generation probabilities. The cohort was sequenced for TCR beta chains only, and without alpha or paired-chain data the features that could be detected were limited. A later analysis reported that several top co-occurrence clusters appeared linked to parvovirus B19, influenza, CMV and Epstein-Barr virus. A further reported finding was that TCR beta sequences accurately predicted the HLA-A and HLA-B alleles for most subjects in the first cohort. Cytomegalovirus status was reported to be diagnosed by the classifier with high specificity and sensitivity in both the original and validation cohorts. Across donors, most TCR sequences were observed very rarely, whereas some public TCRs were present in many individuals. A cluster of highly shared sequence variants was judged likely to be a technical artifact of the sequencing pipeline. Sequencing depth was assumed to be roughly uniform across donors in the presence/absence analyses, though that assumption may not hold. Specific HLA alleles were associated with 18,000 or so TCR beta sequences at a false discovery rate of 0.05 in a later analysis. Correlated functional status among segregating V segments might be attributable to linkage disequilibrium, but an unknown experimental factor could not be ruled out. Because some donors lacked HLA typing at each locus, the association tests relied only on the typed subset. In the study, about 150 TCR beta chains were listed as associated with cytomegalovirus.

Library construction relied on the immunoSEQ multiplex PCR assay. For the multiplex PCR, a mixture combining 60 forward primers for TCR Vbeta segments and 13 reverse primers for TCR Jbeta segments was used. The CDR3 region of rearranged TCR beta genes was amplified from genomic DNA by a multiplex PCR assay. The amplified TCR beta libraries were sequenced on the Illumina HiSeq System as 87-base-pair reads. The study's processing was this. In a later analysis, roughly 80 million unique TCR beta chains were counted across the 500 to 850 repertoires, and approximately 11 million of these chains were shared by at least two donors. To remove PCR and sequencing errors, raw reads were error-corrected and collapsed into unique sequences using a nearest-neighbor algorithm that merged closely related sequences. To assign V, D and J gene segments, CDR3 sequences were aligned to IMGT reference sequences. For a sequence to be retained, a match of at least six nucleotides was required to both a V gene segment and a J gene segment. Rearrangements were called productive when the CDR3 lacked stop codons and stayed in frame with V and J; all others were non-productive. Following IMGT convention, CDR3 was defined as the stretch from the second conserved V-encoded cysteine up to the conserved J-encoded phenylalanine. In an earlier analysis of approximately 500 of the donors, sequences lacking an unambiguous match to a single V gene segment were excluded. An earlier analysis of approximately 590 of the donors classified V segments as functional when productive rearrangements were above 56.7% and as segregating when the standard deviation between donors was above 5%. A statistical classification framework was developed to diagnose cytomegalovirus status using the catalog of TCR beta chain sequences. A later analysis assigned V and J genes by comparing TCR nucleotide sequences with IMGT/GENE-DB human TR gene sequences. In a later analysis, CDR3 sequences and most-parsimonious VDJ recombination scenarios were assigned using the TCRdist pipeline. In a later analysis, every TCR beta chain was defined by the combination of its CDR3 amino acid sequence and its V-gene family, and reads without a unique V-gene family were dropped. To address suspected cross-contamination and a sequencing artifact, a later analysis removed roughly 640 highly shared, low-generation-probability nucleotide sequences. In a later analysis, a clonal expansion index for each public chain was calculated from normalized within-repertoire ranks of inferred template counts. In a later analysis, generation probabilities were computed using a VDJ recombination model fitted to out-of-frame rearrangements, and the results were checked against IGoR. In a later analysis, TCR-TCR, TCR-HLA and TCR-CMV co-occurrence was scored with hypergeometric tests, and a repertoire-size bias correction was applied to TCR pairs. False discovery rates were estimated in a later analysis by permuting HLA or CMV assignments 20 times. In a later analysis, co-occurring TCRs were grouped using DBSCAN, and TCRdist sequence similarity was added for clustering within HLA-allele-positive subsets. For co-occurrence clustering, repertoires with fewer than 30,000 or more than 120,000 public chains were excluded, along with four or five repertoires with anomalous nucleotide sharing. TCRdb mirrors the immuneACCESS table, restricted to in-frame sequences. Some clones are absent from its copies; in checked studies, under half trace to an unresolved V gene, and the reason for the others is unknown. V, J and clone size derive from that table, while D and trimming were established from the DNA sequence. This sample holds about 170,000 clones; 79% were observed only once. The top ten hold about 2.5% of the sample.

The cohort was made up of about 610 healthy bone marrow donors. All cohort members were sampled while nominally healthy, although unrecorded immune exposures were likely present. The donor tested CMV seronegative and was one of the 352 seronegative cohort members. Every donor gave a peripheral blood sample, and the peripheral blood mononuclear cells from that sample were used for TCR beta sequencing. The Qiagen DNeasy Blood Extraction Kit was used to extract genomic DNA from the blood cell samples. Only a few counts were recorded for this clone. Its antigen is not yet known. No base-level quality is on record; no much larger clone is a single base apart. Sequencing input: PBMCs. This TCR was recovered from a woman aged 45-60 years in good health and CMV-seronegative.

The CDR3 protein: CASSQDTGGVGELFF. At the DNA level, the sequence is TGCGCCAGCAGCCAAGATACAGGGGGCGTCGGGGAGCTGTTTTTT. The sequence links TRBV4-3 to TRBJ2-2; 9 junctional bases match TRBD1. Including the terminal cysteine and phenylalanine, the CDR3 comprises 15 residues. CDR3 DNA is the only sequence kept; it has 45 bases, read in frame from the first base. CDR1 and CDR2 (LGHNA, YSLEER) derive from the germline V gene. At the junction V is shortened by 0 bases and J by 7 bases; bases outside the gene matches: 3.